This is a list of T cell receptor beta chains from one sample in a study of blood T cell repertoires in COVID-19. The data were produced by immunoSEQ multiplex PCR, yet TCRdb's version contains in-frame clones alone and is incomplete. The repertoire includes under 200,000 clones, 70% to 90% of them detected once, and about 8.8% sits in the top ten. Sequences were obtained from PBMCs or T cells enriched from blood (not recorded which). These receptors were taken from a woman between 18 and 29 years old who had recovered from COVID-19. The CDR3 runs from the conserved cysteine through the conserved F or W. A D gene is named only where the DNA matches it firmly. The size of a clone is reported for some rows only, either as once, few or many, or as a class for expanded clones.

cdr3_aa cdr3_nt j_call d_call clone_size v_call cdr3_length
CASSPLTGAANQPQHF TGTGCCAGCAGTCCCCTGACAGGGGCCGCCAATCAGCCCCAGCATTTT TRBJ1-5 TRBD1 NA TRBV27 16
CASSTRDTNYGYTF TGTGCCAGCAGTACCCGGGACACCAACTATGGCTACACCTTC TRBJ1-2 NA NA TRBV28 14
CASSRRTGVEYEQYF TGTGCCAGCAGCCGGAGGACAGGGGTAGAATACGAGCAGTACTTC TRBJ2-7 TRBD1 NA TRBV4-2 15
CASSSRTSGGRETQYF TGCGCCAGCAGCTCCAGGACTAGCGGGGGGAGGGAGACCCAGTACTTC TRBJ2-5 TRBD2 once TRBV5-1 16
CASSSALTDSNQPQHF TGTGCCAGCAGTTCGGCCCTGACAGATAGCAATCAGCCCCAGCATTTT TRBJ1-5 NA NA TRBV6-6 16
CASSPYVTSWGQETQYF TGTGCCAGCTCACCCTACGTGACTAGCTGGGGCCAAGAGACCCAGTACTTC TRBJ2-5 TRBD2 NA TRBV18 17
CASSFRFGYTF TGTGCCAGCAGTTTCAGGTTTGGCTACACCTTC TRBJ1-2 NA NA TRBV12-3/TRBV12-4 11
CASSEDSYGYTF TGTGCCAGCAGCGAGGACAGCTATGGCTACACCTTC TRBJ1-2 NA once TRBV7-9 12
CASSLVAGDSYEQYF TGTGCCAGCAGCTTAGTCGCGGGGGACTCCTACGAGCAGTACTTC TRBJ2-7 TRBD2 NA TRBV7-2 15
CASSPDQETQYF TGTGCCAGCAGTCCTGACCAAGAGACCCAGTACTTC TRBJ2-5 NA NA TRBV27 12
CASSQAQGSQETQYF TGTGCCAGCAGCCAGGCCCAGGGAAGTCAAGAGACCCAGTACTTC TRBJ2-5 NA NA TRBV3-1/TRBV3-2 15
CASSFGPSTEAFF TGTGCCAGCAGTTTCGGTCCGTCCACTGAAGCTTTCTTT TRBJ1-1 NA NA TRBV12-3/TRBV12-4 13
CASSTGGFGYTF TGTGCCAGCAGTACAGGGGGCTTTGGCTACACCTTC TRBJ1-2 TRBD1 NA TRBV28 12
CASSGSPGLSNEKLFF TGCGCCAGCAGTGGGAGCCCCGGACTGAGTAATGAAAAACTGTTTTTT TRBJ1-4 NA NA TRBV10-2 16
CASSYWALREQYF TGTGCCAGCAGTTACTGGGCCCTTCGGGAGCAGTACTTC TRBJ2-7 NA few TRBV6-2/TRBV6-3 13
CAWSGQGRAKNIQYF TGTGCCTGGAGTGGACAGGGAAGGGCCAAAAACATTCAGTACTTC TRBJ2-4 TRBD1 NA TRBV30 15
CASSFQTGGNTGELFF TGTGCCAGCAGCTTTCAGACAGGGGGGAACACCGGGGAGCTGTTTTTT TRBJ2-2 TRBD1 NA TRBV7-9 16
CSVEAGANTEAFF TGCAGCGTCGAAGCAGGGGCGAACACTGAAGCTTTCTTT TRBJ1-1 NA NA TRBV29-1 13
CATSNQGRRNTEAFF TGTGCCACCAGCAACCAGGGGAGAAGGAACACTGAAGCTTTCTTT TRBJ1-1 NA NA TRBV15 15
CASIPLGNSPYGYTF TGTGCCAGCATCCCCCTCGGGAACTCCCCTTATGGCTACACCTTC TRBJ1-2 NA once TRBV28 15
CSTSQGSEAFF TGCAGCACAAGCCAGGGGTCTGAAGCTTTCTTT TRBJ1-1 NA NA TRBV29-1 11
CASSEITDTQYF TGTGCCAGCAGCGAAATAACAGATACGCAGTATTTT TRBJ2-3 NA NA TRBV2 12
CASSPGTSLYNEQFF TGTGCCAGCAGCCCCGGGACTAGCCTCTACAATGAGCAGTTCTTC TRBJ2-1 TRBD2 NA TRBV7-6 15
CASSKAGASSNQPQHF TGTGCCAGCAGTAAAGCAGGGGCTAGTAGCAATCAGCCCCAGCATTTT TRBJ1-5 NA NA TRBV27 16
CASSEVSNYGYTF TGTGCCAGCAGTGAGGTCAGTAACTATGGCTACACCTTC TRBJ1-2 NA NA TRBV2 13
CASSDLSGGSYNEQFF TGTGCCAGCAGTGATTTGTCGGGGGGGTCCTACAATGAGCAGTTCTTC TRBJ2-1 TRBD2 NA TRBV6-1 16
CASSFSGTRQDEQFF TGTGCCAGCAGCTTTTCCGGGACTAGACAGGATGAGCAGTTCTTC TRBJ2-1 TRBD2 NA TRBV7-9 15
CATPGGGYGELFF TGTGCCACCCCAGGGGGTGGGTACGGGGAGCTGTTTTTT TRBJ2-2 NA NA TRBV21-1 13
CATPREPNTEAFF TGTGCCACCCCCCGCGAGCCCAACACTGAAGCTTTCTTT TRBJ1-1 NA NA TRBV2 13
CASSLAAPTGPYGYTF TGTGCCAGCAGTTTAGCAGCCCCGACAGGGCCCTATGGCTACACCTTC TRBJ1-2 TRBD1 NA TRBV27 16
CASLSQGTYLTGELFF TGTGCCAGCCTTTCCCAGGGGACATACCTCACCGGGGAGCTGTTTTTT TRBJ2-2 NA NA TRBV5-5 16
CASSSGTVNTGELFF TGTGCCAGCAGCTCCGGGACAGTGAACACCGGGGAGCTGTTTTTT TRBJ2-2 TRBD1 NA TRBV7-2 15
CASTKGQGEDGYTF TGTGCCAGCACCAAGGGGCAGGGGGAAGATGGCTACACCTTC TRBJ1-2 TRBD1 NA TRBV6-5 14
CASSFAVDRGQADTQYF TGTGCCAGCAGCTTTGCTGTGGACAGGGGGCAGGCAGATACGCAGTATTTT TRBJ2-3 NA NA TRBV12-1 17
CASSLVGGYTF TGTGCCAGCAGCTTGGTCGGGGGCTACACCTTC TRBJ1-2 NA NA TRBV5-5 11
CASSLDGSRSGGSYNEQFF TGCGCCAGCAGCTTGGATGGGTCCCGTTCGGGTGGGTCCTACAATGAGCAGTTCTTC TRBJ2-1 NA NA TRBV5-1 19
CASSLGQGSPNTEAFF TGTGCCAGCAGCTTGGGACAGGGCTCCCCGAACACTGAAGCTTTCTTT TRBJ1-1 TRBD1 NA TRBV11-2 16
CASSQEGLARETQYF TGCGCCAGCAGCCAAGAAGGGCTAGCCCGGGAGACCCAGTACTTC TRBJ2-5 NA few TRBV4-1 15
CASSQVKRGNTEAFF TGCGCCAGCAGCCAAGTCAAGCGGGGGAACACTGAAGCTTTCTTT TRBJ1-1 NA NA TRBV4-1 15
CASSQEEGANAFF TGTGCCAGCAGCCAAGAGGAGGGGGCGAACGCTTTCTTT TRBJ1-1 TRBD1 NA TRBV4-2 13
CASSVQDTGELFF TGTGCCAGCAGCGTTCAGGACACCGGGGAGCTGTTTTTT TRBJ2-2 NA NA TRBV9 13
CASSLDGGGLGGYTF TGTGCCAGCAGCTTAGATGGTGGGGGCCTGGGGGGCTACACCTTC TRBJ1-2 NA NA TRBV11-2 15
CASSPRMLETQYF TGTGCCAGCTCACCGAGGATGCTGGAGACCCAGTACTTC TRBJ2-5 NA once TRBV18 13
CASSPVPTSWAEKLFF TGTGCCAGCAGCCCTGTACCCACTTCTTGGGCTGAAAAACTGTTTTTT TRBJ1-4 NA NA TRBV3-1/TRBV3-2 16
CASSSGGASAFF TGTGCCAGCAGCTCAGGAGGGGCGTCAGCTTTCTTT TRBJ1-1 NA NA TRBV7-9 12
CASSFRQGNTEAFF TGTGCCAGCAGCTTCCGACAGGGGAACACTGAAGCTTTCTTT TRBJ1-1 NA NA TRBV21-1 14
CASSLEGGPLSYEQYF TGTGCCAGCAGCTTAGAAGGGGGTCCCCTTTCCTACGAGCAGTACTTC TRBJ2-7 NA NA TRBV11-2 16
CASSEAFRQGSGGYTF TGTGCCAGCAGTGAAGCGTTTAGACAGGGAAGCGGTGGCTACACCTTC TRBJ1-2 TRBD1 NA TRBV2 16
CASSINLGSLNYGYTF TGTGCCAGTAGTATAAACCTCGGTAGCCTTAACTATGGCTACACCTTC TRBJ1-2 NA NA TRBV19 16
CASRRQGMREQYF TGTGCCAGCAGGAGACAGGGGATGAGGGAGCAGTACTTC TRBJ2-7 NA NA TRBV21-1 13
CASSQAGATNEKLFF TGCGCCAGCAGCCAAGCGGGTGCAACTAATGAAAAACTGTTTTTT TRBJ1-4 NA NA TRBV4-1 15
CASSLSPGQSSGNTIYF TGTGCCAGCAGCCTCAGTCCGGGACAGAGCTCTGGAAACACCATATATTTT TRBJ1-3 TRBD1 NA TRBV3-1/TRBV3-2 17
CASSWSGNYEQYF TGTGCCAGCAGTTGGAGTGGAAACTACGAGCAGTACTTC TRBJ2-7 NA NA TRBV12-3/TRBV12-4 13